The clone carrying this T cell receptor beta chain was recorded only once. Per the original data handling: Nucleated cell number was recorded as an estimate derived from reference gene primer amplification. Produced via immunoSEQ multiplex PCR; TCRdb's table is partial and in-frame only. V and J calls and clone size follow that table, whereas D and trimming were derived from the DNA. The table includes fewer than 120,000 clones, about 75% detected once. The source of the sample is a study of blood T cell repertoires in COVID-19. Per germline, CDR1 GTSNPN and CDR2 SVGIG (reference sequence). CDR3 length: 14 residues. V lost 0 bases to trimming and J lost 3 bases, with 11 bases between them.

This clonotype was obtained from a woman of 80 years or more with active or convalescent COVID-19. The material sequenced was peripheral blood. V and J are TRBV30 and TRBJ1-2; no clear D gene. CDR3 region: CAWSVLPADYGYTF. The CDR3 DNA sequence: TGTGCCTGGAGTGTACTCCCGGCGGACTATGGCTACACCTTC.